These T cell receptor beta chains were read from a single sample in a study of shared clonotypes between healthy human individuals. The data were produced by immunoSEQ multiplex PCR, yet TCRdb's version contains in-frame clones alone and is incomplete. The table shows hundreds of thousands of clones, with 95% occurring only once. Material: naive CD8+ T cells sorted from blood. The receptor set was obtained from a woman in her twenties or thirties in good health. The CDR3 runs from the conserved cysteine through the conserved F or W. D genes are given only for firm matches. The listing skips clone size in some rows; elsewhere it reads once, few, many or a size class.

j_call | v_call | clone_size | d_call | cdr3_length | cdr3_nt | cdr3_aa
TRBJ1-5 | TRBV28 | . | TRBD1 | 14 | TGTGCCAGCAGTGACAGGGTTCGCAATCAGCCCCAGCATTTT | CASSDRVRNQPQHF
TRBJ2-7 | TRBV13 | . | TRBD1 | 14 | TGTGCCAGCACCCTGGGACAGGGTGTCGACGAGCAGTACTTC | CASTLGQGVDEQYF
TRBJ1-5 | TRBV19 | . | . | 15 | TGTGCCAGTAGTATAGATTTGGAGGGCAATCAGCCCCAGCATTTT | CASSIDLEGNQPQHF
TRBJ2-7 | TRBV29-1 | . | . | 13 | TGCAGCGCCGAGCCCGCAGGAGCCTACGAGCAGTACTTC | CSAEPAGAYEQYF
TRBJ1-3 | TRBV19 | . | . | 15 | TGTGCCAGTAGTACAACAGGGTCACCTGGAAACACCATATATTTT | CASSTTGSPGNTIYF
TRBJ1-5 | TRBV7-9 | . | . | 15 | TGTGCCAGCAGCTCAACGGACAGCCCAAATCAGCCCCAGCATTTT | CASSSTDSPNQPQHF
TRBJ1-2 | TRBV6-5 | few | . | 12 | TGTGCCAGCACATCCGGCAGATATGGCTACACCTTC | CASTSGRYGYTF
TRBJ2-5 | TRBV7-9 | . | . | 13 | TGTGCCAGCAGCTTAGTGGGGCAAGAGACCCAGTACTTC | CASSLVGQETQYF
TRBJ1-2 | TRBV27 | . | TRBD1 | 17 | TGTGCCAGCGCCCCCGCCCGGGACAGGGCCCCCAACTATGGCTACACCTTC | CASAPARDRAPNYGYTF
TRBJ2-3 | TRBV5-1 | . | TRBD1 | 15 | TGCGCCAGCAGCCAGGACAGGGGGCGATGGGATACGCAGTATTTT | CASSQDRGRWDTQYF
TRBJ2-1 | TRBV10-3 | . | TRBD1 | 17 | TGTGCCATCAGTGATACTCGGCGGGGACAGGGTGTAAGTGAGCAGTTCTTC | CAISDTRRGQGVSEQFF
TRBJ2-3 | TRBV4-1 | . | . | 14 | TGCGCCAGCAGCCAAGGTACGGGGGTGGATACGCAGTATTTT | CASSQGTGVDTQYF
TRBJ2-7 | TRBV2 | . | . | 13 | TGTGCCAGCAGTGGAGGGTGGGGTGGCGAGCAGTACTTC | CASSGGWGGEQYF
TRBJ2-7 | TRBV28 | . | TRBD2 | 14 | TGTGCCAGCAGTTTAGATAGCGGGATCTACGAGCAGTACTTC | CASSLDSGIYEQYF
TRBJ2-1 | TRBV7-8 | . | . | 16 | TGTGCCAGCAGCTTACTAAGGACTGGGCTTATACGCGAGCAGTTCTTC | CASSLLRTGLIREQFF
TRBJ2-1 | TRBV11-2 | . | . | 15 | TGTGCCAGCAGCCAGATTCTCAGCATGGACAATGAGCAGTTCTTC | CASSQILSMDNEQFF
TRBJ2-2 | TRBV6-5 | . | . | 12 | TGTGCCAGCGGGCGGAACACCGGGGAGCTGTTTTTT | CASGRNTGELFF
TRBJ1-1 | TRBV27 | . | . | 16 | TGTGCCAGCAGTTTCAGCGAGGTAGGTGGGAACACTGAAGCTTTCTTT | CASSFSEVGGNTEAFF
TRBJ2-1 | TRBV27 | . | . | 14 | TGTGCCAGCACCGACCGAAGTTCCTACAATGAGCAGTTCTTC | CASTDRSSYNEQFF
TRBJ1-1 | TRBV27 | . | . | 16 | TGTGCCAGCAGTCCATCTACGGGAGAAATGAACACTGAAGCTTTCTTT | CASSPSTGEMNTEAFF
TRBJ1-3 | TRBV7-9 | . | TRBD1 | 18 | TGTGCCAGCAGCTTACCGGCAGGGGGACGGTACTCTGGAAACACCATATATTTT | CASSLPAGGRYSGNTIYF
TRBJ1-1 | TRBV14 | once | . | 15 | TGTGCCAGCAGCCAATTCAGAGGTATGAACACTGAAGCTTTCTTT | CASSQFRGMNTEAFF
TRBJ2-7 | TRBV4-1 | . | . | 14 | TGCGCCAGCAGCCAAACAGGACTCTCCTACGAGCAGTACTTC | CASSQTGLSYEQYF
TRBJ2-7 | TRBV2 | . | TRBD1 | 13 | TGTGCCAGCCAGGGACAGAGCTCCTACGAGCAGTACTTC | CASQGQSSYEQYF
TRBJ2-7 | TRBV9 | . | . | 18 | TGTGCCAGCAGCCCCTCGGGATATCAGGTTTCGAGCTCCTACGAGCAGTACTTC | CASSPSGYQVSSSYEQYF
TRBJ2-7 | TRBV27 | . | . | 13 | TGTGCCAGCAGTTTAGCGTTCTCCTACGAGCAGTACTTC | CASSLAFSYEQYF
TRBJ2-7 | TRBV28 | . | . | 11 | TGTGCCAGCAGTTTGATGTCCGAGCAGTACTTC | CASSLMSEQYF
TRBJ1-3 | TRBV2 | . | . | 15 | TGTGCCAGCAGTCCCGGGTCGGGCTCTGGAAACACCATATATTTT | CASSPGSGSGNTIYF
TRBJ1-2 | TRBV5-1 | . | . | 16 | TGCGCCAGCAGTTCTATTAGTGGCCAAGCTAACTATGGCTACACCTTC | CASSSISGQANYGYTF
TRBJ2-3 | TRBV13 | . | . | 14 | TGTGCCAGCAGCTTGCTCGTGGGGCCAGATACGCAGTATTTT | CASSLLVGPDTQYF
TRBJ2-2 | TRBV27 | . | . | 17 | TGTGCCAGCAGTTTGGCCCCCAAGGGGTCGAACACCGGGGAGCTGTTTTTT | CASSLAPKGSNTGELFF
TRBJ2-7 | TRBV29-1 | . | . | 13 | TGCAGCGTTGAAGACCGGGTTACCTACGAGCAGTACTTC | CSVEDRVTYEQYF
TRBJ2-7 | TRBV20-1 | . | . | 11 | TGCAGTGCTATACAGGTCTACGAGCAGTACTTC | CSAIQVYEQYF
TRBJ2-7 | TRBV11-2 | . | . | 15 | TGTGCCAGCAGCTCGGTCGCAAGGTTATCCTACGAGCAGTACTTC | CASSSVARLSYEQYF
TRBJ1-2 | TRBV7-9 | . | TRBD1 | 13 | TGTGCCAGCAGCTTAGCTGGGACAGACGGCTACACCTTC | CASSLAGTDGYTF
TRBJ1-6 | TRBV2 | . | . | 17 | TGTGCCAGCCGGTGGATCCTCGGGACGGGAGATAATTCACCCCTCCACTTT | CASRWILGTGDNSPLHF
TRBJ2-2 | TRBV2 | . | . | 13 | TGTGCCAGCTTTATCCTGGACACCGGGGAGCTGTTTTTT | CASFILDTGELFF
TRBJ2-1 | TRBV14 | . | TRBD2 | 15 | TGTGCCAGCAGCCCCCGGACTAGCGGCTACAATGAGCAGTTCTTC | CASSPRTSGYNEQFF
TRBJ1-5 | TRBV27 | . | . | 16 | TGTGCCAGCAGTTTATATTTCCCAGGGCCCAATCAGCCCCAGCATTTT | CASSLYFPGPNQPQHF
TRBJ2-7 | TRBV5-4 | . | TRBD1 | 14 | TGTGCCAGCAGCTTGGGGGACAGTTCGTACGAGCAGTACTTC | CASSLGDSSYEQYF
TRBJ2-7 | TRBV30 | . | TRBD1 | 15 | TGTGCCTGGAGTGGCGGGACAGGGTCGGAAGAGGAGCAGTACTTC | CAWSGGTGSEEEQYF
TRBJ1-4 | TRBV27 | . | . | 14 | TGTGCCAGCAGTTTTTCAGGGACCAATGAAAAACTGTTTTTT | CASSFSGTNEKLFF
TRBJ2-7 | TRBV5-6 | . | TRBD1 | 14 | TGTGCCAGCAGCTTGGGACAGGGGTGGTACGAGCAGTACTTC | CASSLGQGWYEQYF
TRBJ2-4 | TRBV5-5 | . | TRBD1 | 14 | TGTGCCAGCAGCTTCGGGACAGGGGTAAACATTCAGTACTTC | CASSFGTGVNIQYF
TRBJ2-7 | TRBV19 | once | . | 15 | TGTGCCAGTAGTATACGGGACTCAAACTCCTACGAGCAGTACTTC | CASSIRDSNSYEQYF
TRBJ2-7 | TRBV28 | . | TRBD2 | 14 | TGTGCCAGCAGTTTAAGACTAGCGGGAGAGGAGCAGTACTTC | CASSLRLAGEEQYF
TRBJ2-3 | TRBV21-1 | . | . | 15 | TGTGCCAGCAGCCCGATTGTCAGGGGTACAGATACGCAGTATTTT | CASSPIVRGTDTQYF
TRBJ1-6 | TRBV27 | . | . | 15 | TGTGCCAGCAGTTTATCACCAGGGTATAATTCACCCCTCCACTTT | CASSLSPGYNSPLHF
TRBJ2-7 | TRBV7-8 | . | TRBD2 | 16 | TGTGCCAGCAGCTTATACGCCGGGGGGTTGGTCTACGAGCAGTACTTC | CASSLYAGGLVYEQYF
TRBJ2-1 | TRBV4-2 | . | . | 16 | TGTGCCAGCAGCCAAGATCACAACTCCTACTACAATGAGCAGTTCTTC | CASSQDHNSYYNEQFF
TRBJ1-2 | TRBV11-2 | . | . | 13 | TGTGCCAGCAGCGAGGGGACGGGCTATGGCTACACCTTC | CASSEGTGYGYTF
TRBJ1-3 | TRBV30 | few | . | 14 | TGTGCCTGGAGTGTTGGCAGTTCTGGAAACACCATATATTTT | CAWSVGSSGNTIYF
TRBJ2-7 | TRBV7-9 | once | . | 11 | TGTGCCAGCGGCCGGGGCGGCGAGCAGTACTTC | CASGRGGEQYF
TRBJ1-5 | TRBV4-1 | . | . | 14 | TGCGCCAGCAGCGCCTATCAAGAAAATCAGCCCCAGCATTTT | CASSAYQENQPQHF